A selection of T cell receptor beta chains follows, all from one sample in a study of identical twins. Each CDR3 protein gets one entry after TCRdb re-called the 5' RACE reads with MiXCR. The profile shows 700,000 to 950,000 distinct CDR3 sequences, approximately 13% of them singletons. The same sample was also used in a study of yellow fever vaccine responses in identical twins.

The specimen was PBMCs. The receptors originated from a woman aged 18-30 years in good health. Both conserved end residues are part of each CDR3. Each record gives: clone size, J gene, D gene, V gene, CDR3 DNA, CDR3 protein. A D gene is named only where the DNA matches it firmly. Expanded clones are given a class, and other clones once, few, many or no size at all.

clone size: NA
J gene: TRBJ1-1
D gene: NA
V gene: TRBV4-1
CDR3 DNA: TGCGCCAGCAGCCAGGTCGGGGCGGGCACTGAAGCTTTCTTT
CDR3 protein: CASSQVGAGTEAFF

clone size: few
J gene: TRBJ2-5
D gene: TRBD2
V gene: TRBV20-1
CDR3 DNA: TGCAGTGCTAGCCCCACTAGCGAGAAGATAGAGACCCAGTACTTC
CDR3 protein: CSASPTSEKIETQYF

clone size: many
J gene: TRBJ2-3
D gene: NA
V gene: TRBV4-1
CDR3 DNA: TGCGCCAGCAGCCAACCCGGGACAGATACGCAGTATTTT
CDR3 protein: CASSQPGTDTQYF

clone size: few
J gene: TRBJ2-3
D gene: NA
V gene: TRBV2
CDR3 DNA: TGTGCCAGCAGATCAGGCCGGGCTAGCACAGATACGCAGTATTTT
CDR3 protein: CASRSGRASTDTQYF

clone size: NA
J gene: TRBJ2-7
D gene: NA
V gene: TRBV10-3
CDR3 DNA: TGTGCCATCAGAGGTGTCGATTCTGAGCAGTACTTC
CDR3 protein: CAIRGVDSEQYF

clone size: NA
J gene: TRBJ2-1
D gene: TRBD1
V gene: TRBV20-1
CDR3 DNA: TGCAGTGCTAGAGATTCAGGCGGGACAGGGGGAAATGAGCAGTTCTTC
CDR3 protein: CSARDSGGTGGNEQFF

clone size: NA
J gene: TRBJ1-6
D gene: NA
V gene: TRBV4-2
CDR3 DNA: TGTGCCAGCAGCCAAGTTCTAAGGACGGAGAATAATTCACCCCTCCACTTT
CDR3 protein: CASSQVLRTENNSPLHF

clone size: many
J gene: TRBJ2-1
D gene: NA
V gene: TRBV3-1
CDR3 DNA: TGTGCCAGCAGCCAAGAGTTGGGGGGAACCAATGAGCAGTTCTTC
CDR3 protein: CASSQELGGTNEQFF

clone size: many
J gene: TRBJ2-1
D gene: TRBD1
V gene: TRBV10-3
CDR3 DNA: TGTGCCATCAGTGAAACATCGCCGGGACAGGGGACGGCCAATGAGCAGTTCTTC
CDR3 protein: CAISETSPGQGTANEQFF

clone size: NA
J gene: TRBJ1-2
D gene: TRBD1
V gene: TRBV10-3
CDR3 DNA: TGTGCCATCAACGCCGGGACAGGGGCCTATGGCTACACCTTC
CDR3 protein: CAINAGTGAYGYTF

clone size: NA
J gene: TRBJ1-6
D gene: NA
V gene: TRBV20-1
CDR3 DNA: TGCAGTGCTAGTAGTGGCAGTTCGGCTAATTCACCCCTCCACTTT
CDR3 protein: CSASSGSSANSPLHF

clone size: few
J gene: TRBJ2-7
D gene: NA
V gene: TRBV2
CDR3 DNA: TGTGCCAGCAGTGCCGCGGCCTCCTACTACGAGCAGTACTTC
CDR3 protein: CASSAAASYYEQYF

clone size: few
J gene: TRBJ1-2
D gene: NA
V gene: TRBV5-1
CDR3 DNA: TGCGCCAGCAGCCCTGGACACCTCTATGGCTACACCTTC
CDR3 protein: CASSPGHLYGYTF

clone size: few
J gene: TRBJ2-7
D gene: NA
V gene: TRBV11-2
CDR3 DNA: TGTGCCAGCAGCTTAGCCGAGCTCGAGCAGTACTTC
CDR3 protein: CASSLAELEQYF

clone size: few
J gene: TRBJ2-5
D gene: TRBD2
V gene: TRBV5-1
CDR3 DNA: TGCGCCAGCAGCTTGGCCACTAGCGGGAGAGAGACCCAGTACTTC
CDR3 protein: CASSLATSGRETQYF

clone size: many
J gene: TRBJ1-3
D gene: TRBD1
V gene: TRBV4-2
CDR3 DNA: TGTGCCAGCAGCCTGGACAGGGGGGGAAACACCATATATTTT
CDR3 protein: CASSLDRGGNTIYF

clone size: NA
J gene: TRBJ2-1
D gene: NA
V gene: TRBV20-1
CDR3 DNA: TGCAGTGCTAGAGAAAGGGAGAGCTCCTACAATGAGCAGTTCTTC
CDR3 protein: CSARERESSYNEQFF

clone size: few
J gene: TRBJ2-3
D gene: NA
V gene: TRBV29-1
CDR3 DNA: TGCAGCGCCCCGGGAAGGGCTGGCGGAAAAAGGACAGATACGCAGTATTTT
CDR3 protein: CSAPGRAGGKRTDTQYF

clone size: few
J gene: TRBJ1-2
D gene: TRBD1
V gene: TRBV12-3/TRBV12-4
CDR3 DNA: TGTGCCACCGGGACAGGGGCATACTATGGCTACACCTTC
CDR3 protein: CATGTGAYYGYTF

clone size: many
J gene: TRBJ1-1
D gene: NA
V gene: TRBV24-1
CDR3 DNA: TGTGCCACCAGTGATTCGGGATTCCAAGCTTTCTTT
CDR3 protein: CATSDSGFQAFF

clone size: NA
J gene: TRBJ2-5
D gene: NA
V gene: TRBV5-1
CDR3 DNA: TGCGCCAGCAGCTTCCGAACAGGGAAGGGACCCGGAGAGACCCAGTACTTC
CDR3 protein: CASSFRTGKGPGETQYF

clone size: few
J gene: TRBJ2-1
D gene: TRBD2
V gene: TRBV3-1
CDR3 DNA: TGTGCCAGCAGCGGACTAGCGGGGCTACATGGGGATGAGCAGTTCTTC
CDR3 protein: CASSGLAGLHGDEQFF

clone size: many
J gene: TRBJ1-4
D gene: NA
V gene: TRBV14
CDR3 DNA: TGTGCCAGCAGCCAAGTATCGGGACCGGAGAATGAAAAACTGTTTTTT
CDR3 protein: CASSQVSGPENEKLFF

clone size: few
J gene: TRBJ2-7
D gene: TRBD1
V gene: TRBV5-1
CDR3 DNA: TGCGCCAGCAGCCAAGGGACAGTCGAGCAGTACTTC
CDR3 protein: CASSQGTVEQYF